This T cell receptor (beta chain) was recorded in a study of memory CD4+ T cells and cytomegalovirus serostatus. The sort gate was single viable CD3+CD4+CD8-CD45RO+ cells for memory CD4+ T cells. Germline V lookup: CDR1 MNHNS, CDR2 SASEGT. Trimming shortened V by 4 bases and J by 2 bases, and 20 bases separated the two germline ends. This CDR3 contains 17 residues. As originally analysed: After removing out-of-frame reads, around 2,000,000 distinct TCRbeta sequences remained. Produced via immunoSEQ multiplex PCR; TCRdb's table is partial and in-frame only. V, J and clone size derive from that table, while D and trimming were established from the DNA sequence. Seen here are roughly 76,000 clones, about 78% observed once, and the top ten hold 2% to 3%.

The rearrangement links TRBV6-1 to TRBJ2-5; D may be TRBD1 or TRBD2 (6 bases each). Sequenced material: memory CD4+ T cells from blood. This sequence originates from an adult in good health and CMV-seropositive. CDR3 residues: CASSVFRSGGGQETQYF. As DNA, the CDR3 is TGTGCCAGCAGTGTGTTTCGAAGCGGAGGGGGGCAAGAGACCCAGTACTTC.